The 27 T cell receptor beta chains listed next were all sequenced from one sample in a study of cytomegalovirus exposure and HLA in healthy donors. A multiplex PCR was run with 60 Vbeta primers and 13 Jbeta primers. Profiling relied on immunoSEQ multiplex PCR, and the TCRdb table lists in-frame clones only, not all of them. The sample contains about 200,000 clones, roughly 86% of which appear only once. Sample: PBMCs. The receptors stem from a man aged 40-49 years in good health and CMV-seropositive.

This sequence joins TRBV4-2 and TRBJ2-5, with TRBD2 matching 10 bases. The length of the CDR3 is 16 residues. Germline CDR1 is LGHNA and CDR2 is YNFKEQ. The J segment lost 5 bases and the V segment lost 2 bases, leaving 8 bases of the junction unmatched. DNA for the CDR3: TGTGCCAGCAGCCAAAATCCTAGCGGGAGTGTGGAGACCCAGTACTTC. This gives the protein CASSQNPSGSVETQYF.

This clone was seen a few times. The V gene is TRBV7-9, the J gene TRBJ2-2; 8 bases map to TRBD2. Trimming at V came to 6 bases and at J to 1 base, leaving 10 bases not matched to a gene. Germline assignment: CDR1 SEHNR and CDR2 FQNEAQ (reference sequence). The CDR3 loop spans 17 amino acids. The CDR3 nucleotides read TGTGCCAGCAGGGGTCTCCGGCTAGCGGGGAACACCGGGGAGCTGTTTTTT. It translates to CASRGLRLAGNTGELFF.

The CDR3 loop is CASSLRPGSSYEQYF. The CDR3 DNA reads TGTGCCAGCAGCTTAAGGCCGGGAAGCTCCTACGAGCAGTACTTC. J is TRBJ2-7 and V is TRBV7-3, with D perhaps matching TRBD2 (5 bases). The CDR3 consists of 15 residues. In germline, CDR1 is SGHTA, CDR2 FQGTGA. V was cut by 1 base and J by 0 bases, with 10 bases left in between.

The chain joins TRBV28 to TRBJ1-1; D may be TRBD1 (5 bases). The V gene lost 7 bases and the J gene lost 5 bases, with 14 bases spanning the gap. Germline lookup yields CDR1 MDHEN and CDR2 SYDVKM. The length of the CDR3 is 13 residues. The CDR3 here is CASNLQDRTEAFF. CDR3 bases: TGTGCCAGCAACCTACAGGATAGAACTGAAGCTTTCTTT.

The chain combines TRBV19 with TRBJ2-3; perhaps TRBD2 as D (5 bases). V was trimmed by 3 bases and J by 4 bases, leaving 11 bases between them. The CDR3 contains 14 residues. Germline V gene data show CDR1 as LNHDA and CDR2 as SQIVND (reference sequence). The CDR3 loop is CASSIERPPDTQYF. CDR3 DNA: TGTGCCAGTAGTATCGAGCGGCCCCCAGATACGCAGTATTTT.

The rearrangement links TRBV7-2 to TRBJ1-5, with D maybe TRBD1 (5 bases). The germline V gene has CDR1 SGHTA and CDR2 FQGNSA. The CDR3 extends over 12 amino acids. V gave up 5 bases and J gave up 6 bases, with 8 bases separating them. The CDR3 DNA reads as TGTGCCAGCAGCGCAGGGTTTCAGCCCCAGCATTTT. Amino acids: CASSAGFQPQHF.

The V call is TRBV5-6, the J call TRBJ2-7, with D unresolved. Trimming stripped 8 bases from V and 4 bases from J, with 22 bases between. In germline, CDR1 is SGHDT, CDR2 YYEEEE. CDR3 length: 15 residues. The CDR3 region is CASFFKQKAAYEQYF. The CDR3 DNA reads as TGTGCCAGTTTTTTCAAGCAGAAGGCGGCATACGAGCAGTACTTC.

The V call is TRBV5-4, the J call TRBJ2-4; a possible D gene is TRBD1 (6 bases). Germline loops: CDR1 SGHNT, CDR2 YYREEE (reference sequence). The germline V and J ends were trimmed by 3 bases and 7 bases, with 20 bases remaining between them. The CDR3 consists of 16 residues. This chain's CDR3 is CASSWTDPRGVNIQYF. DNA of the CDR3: TGTGCCAGCAGCTGGACAGACCCCCGGGGTGTTAACATTCAGTACTTC.

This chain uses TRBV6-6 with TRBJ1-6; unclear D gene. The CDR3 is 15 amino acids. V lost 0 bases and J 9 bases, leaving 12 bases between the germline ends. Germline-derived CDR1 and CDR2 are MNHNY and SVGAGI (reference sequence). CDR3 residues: CASSYSNEAASPLHF. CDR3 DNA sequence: TGTGCCAGCAGTTACTCGAATGAGGCGGCTTCACCCCTCCACTTT.

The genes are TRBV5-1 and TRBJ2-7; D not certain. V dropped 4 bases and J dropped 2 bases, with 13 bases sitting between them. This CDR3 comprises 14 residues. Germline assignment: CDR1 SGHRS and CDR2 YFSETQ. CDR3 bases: TGCGCCAGCAGCCCAACCCCGGGTACCTACGAGCAGTACTTC. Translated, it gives CASSPTPGTYEQYF.

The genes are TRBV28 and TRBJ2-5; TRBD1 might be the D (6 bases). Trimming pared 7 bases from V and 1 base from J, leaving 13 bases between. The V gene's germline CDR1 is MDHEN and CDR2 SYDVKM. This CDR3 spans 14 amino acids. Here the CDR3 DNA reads TGTGCCAGCAAAGGACAGACTTTCCAAGAGACCCAGTACTTC. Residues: CASKGQTFQETQYF.

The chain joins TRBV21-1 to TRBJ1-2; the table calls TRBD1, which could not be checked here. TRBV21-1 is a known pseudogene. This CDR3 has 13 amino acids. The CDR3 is CASSTTGSYGYTF. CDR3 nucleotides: TGTGCCAGCAGTACGACAGGATCCTATGGCTACACCTTC.

In DNA, the CDR3 is TGTGCCAGCAGTGAAAGAGGGGGTATTTCAACTGGCAATCAGCCCCAGCATTTT. Protein product: CASSERGGISTGNQPQHF. This chain connects TRBV2 to TRBJ1-5; possible D gene TRBD1, 6 bases. V was shortened by 2 bases and J by 2 bases, with 19 bases between the two germline ends. This CDR3 spans 18 amino acids. The germline CDR1 and CDR2 sequences are SNHLY and FYNNEI. The variable domain in full, with the rest retrieved from reference TRBV2 and TRBJ1-5, is EPEVTQTPSHQVTQMGQEVILRCVPISNHLYFYWYRQILGQKVEFLVSFYNNEISEKSEIFDDQFSVERPDGSNFTLKIRSTKLEDSAMYFCASSERGGISTGNQPQHFGDGTRLSIL.

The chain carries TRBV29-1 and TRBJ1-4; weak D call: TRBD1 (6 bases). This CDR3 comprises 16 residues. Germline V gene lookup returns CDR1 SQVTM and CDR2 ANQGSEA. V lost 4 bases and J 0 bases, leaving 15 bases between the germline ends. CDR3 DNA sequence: TGCAGCGTTGTCCTCCACAGGGATGCAACTAATGAAAAACTGTTTTTT. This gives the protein CSVVLHRDATNEKLFF.

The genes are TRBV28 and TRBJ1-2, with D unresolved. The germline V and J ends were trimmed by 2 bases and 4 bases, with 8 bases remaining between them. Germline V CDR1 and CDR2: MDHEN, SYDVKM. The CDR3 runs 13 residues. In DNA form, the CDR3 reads TGTGCCAGCAGTTTAGGAGGGTCCTATGGCTACACCTTC. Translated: CASSLGGSYGYTF.

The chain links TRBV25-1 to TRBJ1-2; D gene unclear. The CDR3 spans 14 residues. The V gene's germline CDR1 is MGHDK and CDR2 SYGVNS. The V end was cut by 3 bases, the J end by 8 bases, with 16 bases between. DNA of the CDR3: TGTGCCAGCAGTGATACATCACGTTTGAGGGGCTACACCTTC. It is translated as CASSDTSRLRGYTF.

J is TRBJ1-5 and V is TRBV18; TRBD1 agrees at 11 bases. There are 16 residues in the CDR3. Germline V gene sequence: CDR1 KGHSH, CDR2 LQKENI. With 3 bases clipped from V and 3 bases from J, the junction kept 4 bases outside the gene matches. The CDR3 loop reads CASSPGTGGHNQPQHF. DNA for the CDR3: TGTGCCAGCTCACCCGGGACAGGGGGTCACAATCAGCCCCAGCATTTT.

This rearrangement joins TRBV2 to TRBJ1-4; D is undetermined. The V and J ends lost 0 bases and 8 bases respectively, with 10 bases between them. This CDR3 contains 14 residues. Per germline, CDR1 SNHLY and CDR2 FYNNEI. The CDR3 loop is CASSEALGYEKLFF. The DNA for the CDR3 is TGTGCCAGCAGTGAAGCCCTGGGCTACGAAAAACTGTTTTTT.

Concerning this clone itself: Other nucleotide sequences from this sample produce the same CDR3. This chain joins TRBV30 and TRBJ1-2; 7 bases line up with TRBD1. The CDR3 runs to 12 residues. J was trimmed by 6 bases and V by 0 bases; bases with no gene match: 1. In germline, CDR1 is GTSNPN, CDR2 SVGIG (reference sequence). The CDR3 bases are TGTGCCTGGAGTGTAGGGGGCGATGGCTACACCTTC. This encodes CAWSVGGDGYTF.

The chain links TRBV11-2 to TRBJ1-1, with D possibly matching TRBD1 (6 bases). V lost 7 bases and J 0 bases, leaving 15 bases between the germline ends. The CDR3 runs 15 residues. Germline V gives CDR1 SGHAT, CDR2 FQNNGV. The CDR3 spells CASKGDGRLNTEAFF. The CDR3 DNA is TGTGCCAGCAAGGGGGATGGGAGATTGAACACTGAAGCTTTCTTT.

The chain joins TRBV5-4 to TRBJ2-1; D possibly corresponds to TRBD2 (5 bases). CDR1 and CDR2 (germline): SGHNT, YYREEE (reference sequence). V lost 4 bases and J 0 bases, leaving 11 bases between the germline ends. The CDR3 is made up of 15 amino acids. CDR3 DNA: TGTGCCAGCAGCACGACACTAGACTCCTACAATGAGCAGTTCTTC. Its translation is CASSTTLDSYNEQFF.

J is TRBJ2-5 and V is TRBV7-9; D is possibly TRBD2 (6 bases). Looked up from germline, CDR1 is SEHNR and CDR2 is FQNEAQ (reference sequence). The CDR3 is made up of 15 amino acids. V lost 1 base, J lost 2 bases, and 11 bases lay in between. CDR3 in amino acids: CASSLVGGIQETQYF. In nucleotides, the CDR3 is TGTGCCAGCAGCTTAGTTGGCGGGATTCAAGAGACCCAGTACTTC.

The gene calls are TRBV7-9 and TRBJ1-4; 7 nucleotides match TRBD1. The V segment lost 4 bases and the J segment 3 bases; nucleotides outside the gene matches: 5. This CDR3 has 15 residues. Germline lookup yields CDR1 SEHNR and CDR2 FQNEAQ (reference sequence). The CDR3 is CASSSSTGPNEKLFF. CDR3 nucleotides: TGTGCCAGCAGCTCCTCGACAGGGCCTAATGAAAAACTGTTTTTT.

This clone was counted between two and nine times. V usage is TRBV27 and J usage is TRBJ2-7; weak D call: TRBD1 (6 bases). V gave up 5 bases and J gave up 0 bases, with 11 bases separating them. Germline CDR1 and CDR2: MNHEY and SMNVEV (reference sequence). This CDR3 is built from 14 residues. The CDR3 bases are TGTGCCAGCAGTCTCGCGGACAGCTCCTACGAGCAGTACTTC. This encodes CASSLADSSYEQYF.

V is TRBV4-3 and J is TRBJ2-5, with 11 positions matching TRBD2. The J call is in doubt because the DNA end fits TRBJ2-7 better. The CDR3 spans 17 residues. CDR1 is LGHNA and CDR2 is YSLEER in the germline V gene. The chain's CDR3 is CASSQDSGLAVPYEQYF. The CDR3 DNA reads TGCGCCAGCAGCCAAGATTCGGGACTAGCGGTACCCTACGAGCAGTACTTC.

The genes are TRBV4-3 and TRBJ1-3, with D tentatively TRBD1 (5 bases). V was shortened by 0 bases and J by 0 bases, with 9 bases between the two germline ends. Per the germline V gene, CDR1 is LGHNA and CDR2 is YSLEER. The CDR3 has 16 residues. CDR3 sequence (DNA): TGCGCCAGCAGCCAAGATCGCGGGGCCTCTGGAAACACCATATATTTT. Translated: CASSQDRGASGNTIYF.

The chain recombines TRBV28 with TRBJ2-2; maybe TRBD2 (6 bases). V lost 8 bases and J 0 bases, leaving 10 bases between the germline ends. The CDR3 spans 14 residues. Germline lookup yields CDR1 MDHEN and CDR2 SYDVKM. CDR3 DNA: TGTGCCAGCCGGGACTCAACGAACACCGGGGAGCTGTTTTTT. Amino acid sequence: CASRDSTNTGELFF.